This TCR beta chain emerged from a study of blood T cell repertoires in COVID-19. In the study overall: Whether acute or convalescent, the COVID-19 samples came from the United States, Italy and Spain. PBMCs, B-cell-depleted T cells, or T cells provided the cDNA or gDNA that made up the material.

CDR1 is MGHRA, CDR2 YSYEKL, per germline. V shed 4 bases and J 2 bases; nucleotides not matched to a gene: 3. The CDR3 is 15 amino acids. The repertoire was sequenced with immunoSEQ multiplex PCR; TCRdb's copy has only in-frame clones and lacks some. The sample has roughly 64,000 clones; about 86% are singletons. The sequence came from a man between 35 and 55 years old with acute or convalescent COVID-19. Sequenced: peripheral blood. The chain is built from TRBV4-1 and TRBJ1-2; 11 bases agree with TRBD1. CDR3 sequence: CASSPGQGGNYGYTF. The CDR3 DNA reads TGCGCCAGCAGCCCGGGACAGGGGGGGAACTATGGCTACACCTTC.